The rows below give T cell receptor beta chains drawn from one sample of a study of blood T cells in healthy people across ages. A single record per CDR3 protein comes from TCRdb applying MiXCR to the 5' RACE reads. The sample lists about 1,600,000 distinct CDR3 sequences; about 40% were seen once. Sample: blood. The receptors were gathered from a woman between 18 and 29 years old in good health. The CDR3 runs from the conserved cysteine through the conserved F or W. D genes are given only for firm matches. Size is stated for part of the rows, as once, few or many counts, or as a class when the clone is expanded.

V: TRBV12-5
J: TRBJ2-1
size: few
D: NA
CDR3: CASGSGGLAGNEQFF
DNA: TGTGCTAGTGGTTCCGGGGGGCTCGCAGGGAATGAGCAGTTCTTC

V: TRBV11-2
J: TRBJ1-6
size: NA
D: NA
CDR3: CASSLVPSGNSPLHF
DNA: TGTGCCAGCAGCTTAGTGCCCAGCGGGAATTCACCCCTCCACTTT

V: TRBV7-2
J: TRBJ2-7
size: once
D: TRBD2
CDR3: CASSTRITAGGLDGQYF
DNA: TGTGCCAGCAGCACCCGTATAACGGCGGGGGGGCTTGACGGGCAGTACTTC

V: TRBV12-3/TRBV12-4
J: TRBJ2-2
size: NA
D: NA
CDR3: CASMEGGNTGELFF
DNA: TGTGCCAGCATGGAGGGGGGGAACACCGGGGAGCTGTTTTTT

V: TRBV2
J: TRBJ2-3
size: NA
D: NA
CDR3: CASSESSPADTQYF
DNA: TGTGCCAGCAGTGAAAGCTCTCCCGCAGATACGCAGTATTTT

V: TRBV28
J: TRBJ2-1
size: few
D: TRBD2
CDR3: CASKGLSSYNEQFF
DNA: TGTGCCAGCAAGGGACTAAGCTCCTACAATGAGCAGTTCTTC

V: TRBV4-1
J: TRBJ2-3
size: many
D: TRBD1
CDR3: CASSQDYRGPLATDTQYF
DNA: TGCGCCAGCAGCCAGGATTACAGGGGCCCTTTAGCCACAGATACGCAGTATTTT

V: TRBV3-1
J: TRBJ2-3
size: NA
D: NA
CDR3: CASSQEVGAGASYF
DNA: NA

V: TRBV11-2
J: TRBJ2-3
size: NA
D: TRBD2
CDR3: CASSHTGTNIIDTQYF
DNA: TGTGCCAGCAGCCACACGGGGACTAACATTATCGATACGCAGTATTTT

V: TRBV10-3
J: TRBJ1-5
size: NA
D: TRBD1
CDR3: CAISQGEGGQPQHF
DNA: TGTGCCATCAGCCAGGGGGAAGGGGGGCAGCCCCAGCATTTT

V: TRBV15
J: TRBJ1-2
size: few
D: NA
CDR3: CATSSEFEILYGYTF
DNA: TGTGCCACCAGCAGTGAATTTGAGATCTTGTATGGCTACACCTTC

V: TRBV7-9
J: TRBJ2-7
size: once
D: NA
CDR3: CASSVTGREQYF
DNA: TGTGCCAGCAGCGTTACAGGGCGCGAGCAGTACTTC

V: TRBV7-2
J: TRBJ2-3
size: NA
D: TRBD2
CDR3: CASSWGGSYTDTQYF
DNA: TGTGCCAGCAGCTGGGGGGGTAGTTACACAGATACGCAGTATTTT

V: TRBV10-3
J: TRBJ2-6
size: NA
D: TRBD2
CDR3: CAISLLAGSGANVLTF
DNA: TGTGCCATCAGTCTACTAGCGGGCTCTGGGGCCAACGTCCTGACTTTC

V: TRBV4-3
J: TRBJ1-6
size: few
D: TRBD1
CDR3: CASSPGTESSPLHF
DNA: TGCGCCAGCAGTCCCGGGACAGAGTCTTCACCCCTCCACTTT

V: TRBV25-1
J: TRBJ2-5
size: NA
D: NA
CDR3: CASSPPTLYNEQYF
DNA: TGTGCCAGCAGCCCCCCGACACTTTACAATGAGCAGTACTTC

V: TRBV4-1
J: TRBJ1-3
size: NA
D: NA
CDR3: CASSRDELSGNTIYF
DNA: TGCGCCAGCAGCCGGGACGAACTCTCTGGGAACACCATATATTTT

V: TRBV6-1
J: TRBJ2-7
size: NA
D: NA
CDR3: CASSEGAGLAPGQYF
DNA: TGTGCCAGCAGTGAAGGGGCAGGGTTAGCCCCGGGGCAGTACTTC

V: TRBV3-1
J: TRBJ2-1
size: NA
D: NA
CDR3: CASSQEVRGRFNEQFF
DNA: TGTGCCAGCAGCCAAGAGGTACGCGGGCGCTTTAATGAGCAGTTCTTC

V: TRBV20-1
J: TRBJ1-4
size: NA
D: NA
CDR3: CSAGIQGIGEKLFF
DNA: TGCAGTGCTGGGATTCAGGGGATTGGGGAAAAACTGTTTTTT

V: TRBV20-1
J: TRBJ2-3
size: few
D: TRBD2
CDR3: CSAYSGTSGIADTQYF
DNA: TGCAGTGCTTACTCCGGGACTAGCGGGATTGCAGATACGCAGTATTTT

V: TRBV11-2
J: TRBJ1-2
size: NA
D: NA
CDR3: CASSLGGSGFYGYTF
DNA: TGTGCCAGCAGCTTAGGCGGGTCAGGGTTCTATGGCTACACCTTC

V: TRBV7-2
J: TRBJ2-3
size: few
D: TRBD2
CDR3: CATPPVYSGAPGTQYF
DNA: TGTGCCACTCCACCCGTATATAGCGGGGCCCCTGGAACGCAGTATTTT

V: TRBV12-3/TRBV12-4
J: TRBJ2-1
size: NA
D: NA
CDR3: CASMPGSYNEQFF
DNA: TGTGCCAGCATGCCAGGTTCCTACAATGAGCAGTTCTTC

V: TRBV7-6
J: TRBJ2-1
size: NA
D: NA
CDR3: CASSLGTWDLHRQFF
DNA: TGTGCCAGCAGCTTAGGGACTTGGGATCTCCACAGGCAGTTCTTC

V: TRBV20-1
J: TRBJ1-2
size: NA
D: NA
CDR3: CSASRRGADGYTF
DNA: TGCAGTGCTAGTCGGCGGGGGGCGGATGGCTACACCTTC

V: TRBV5-6
J: TRBJ2-3
size: NA
D: NA
CDR3: CASSSRPQDTQYF
DNA: TGTGCCAGCAGCTCTCGCCCCCAAGATACGCAGTATTTT

V: TRBV10-3
J: TRBJ2-3
size: NA
D: TRBD2
CDR3: CATQREYPTDTKYF
DNA: TGTGCCACACAGCGGGAGTACCCCACAGATACGAAGTATTTT

V: TRBV29-1
J: TRBJ2-3
size: NA
D: NA
CDR3: CSVGDWTSTDTQYF
DNA: TGCAGCGTGGGGGACTGGACTAGCACAGATACGCAGTATTTT

V: TRBV9
J: TRBJ2-7
size: NA
D: NA
CDR3: CASSVRGDRITHRQYF
DNA: TGTGCCAGCAGCGTAAGGGGGGACAGAATCACCCACCGGCAGTACTTC

V: TRBV5-1
J: TRBJ2-3
size: NA
D: NA
CDR3: CASSLGGDMQYF
DNA: TGCGCCAGCAGCCTTGGAGGAGATATGCAGTATTTT